This TCR beta chain was found in a study of blood T cell repertoires in COVID-19 (dated by TCRdb to the early 2020s). Study-level background: The collaborator samples originated in the United States, Italy and Spain and spanned the acute and convalescent phases of COVID-19. Where HLA class I and class II types were available, the types were taken from metadata supplied by the sample provider, not from assay-based typing. The material from the prospective study consisted of cDNA or gDNA derived from T cells, B-cell-depleted T cells, or PBMCs. The repertoires were released in a freely available public database intended as a resource for research on the immune response to SARS-CoV-2. The dataset comprised deeply sampled blood TCRbeta repertoires from subjects exposed to, actively infected with, or recovered from COVID-19. Samples came from the ongoing ImmuneRACE study (first 160 participants) plus 1,254 subjects from 6 global collaborators. Sample metadata almost always included a de-identified subject ID, COVID-19 status, age in years and sex.

The collaborating institutions used their own protocols to collect whole blood in K2EDTA tubes. For TCRbeta analysis, collaborators shipped samples in one of three forms: frozen whole blood, isolated PBMCs, or DNA extracted from either of those sample types. TCRbeta CDR3 regions were amplified from genomic DNA using the immunoSEQ Assay, a bias-controlled multiplex PCR. Regarding the original processing steps: Nucleated cell counts per sample were estimated from amplification of reference gene primers within the assay. To quantify the absolute abundance of each unique TCRbeta CDR3 rearrangement, sequence reads were collapsed and filtered. For each sample, productive Simpson clonality was calculated as the square root of Simpson's diversity index across productive rearrangements. This immuneACCESS table, as held by TCRdb, lists in-frame sequences with V and J called but not all clones. Of the missing ones, under half trace to an unresolved V gene in checked studies; the others have no known cause. The DNA gave D and trimming, while V, J and clone size come from that table. The sample contains about 110,000 clones, around 80% of them found a single time. The top ten constitute about 4.1% of the sample.

This clone was seen only once. Its antigen is unknown. Base quality data are lacking; no much larger clone is found one base away. V ends up 2 bases short and J 7 bases short, with an unmatched junction base count of 10. From its cysteine to its phenylalanine, the CDR3 spans 17 amino acids. Only the CDR3 DNA stays, 51 bases, in frame from base 1. Per the germline V gene (reference sequence), MNHEY is the CDR1 and SMNVEV is the CDR2. Broader findings and caveats from the paper: The amount of clinical and demographic metadata varied by source and participant and was provided uncurated.

The sequence was obtained from a woman at least 80 years old with acute or convalescent COVID-19. The material sequenced was peripheral blood. The chain links TRBV27 with TRBJ2-1, with 11 bases aligning to TRBD2. CDR3 region: CASSLTSGSVRGNEQFF. DNA sequence: TGTGCCAGCAGTTTAACTAGCGGGAGTGTTAGGGGGAATGAGCAGTTCTTC.